This T cell receptor (beta chain) was documented in a study of cytomegalovirus exposure and HLA in healthy donors. With respect to this clone: The antigen is unknown.

V dropped 5 bases and J dropped 4; count of bases not matched to a gene: 11. CDR3 length: 15 amino acids. Germline loops: CDR1 SQVTM, CDR2 ANQGSEA. Researchers ran the PCR with 60 Vbeta and 13 Jbeta primers. Assay: immunoSEQ multiplex PCR; the TCRdb copy retains only in-frame clones and omits some. The sample carries roughly 190,000 clones, around 78% recorded once. The study, taken as a whole, reports: A later analysis revealed that TCR association rates differed between HLA loci, peaking at DRB1 and bottoming out at HLA-C. There were several of the most significant clusters that appeared linked to common viral pathogens in a later analysis. Some segments of the V type, notably TRBV6-2 and TRBV6-3, were excluded as indistinguishable. In presence/absence analyses, roughly uniform sequencing depth across donors was assumed.

The sample was PBMCs. This chain uses TRBV29-1 with TRBJ1-1, with 9 nucleotides matching TRBD1. The sequence derives from a young woman in good health and CMV-seropositive. For the CDR3, the DNA is TGCAGCGTTTTTATCTTTTTGGACAGGGGCACTGAAGCTTTCTTT. Translated: CSVFIFLDRGTEAFF. Full variable domain (remainder filled in from reference TRBV29-1 and TRBJ1-1): SAVISQKPSRDICQRGTSLTIQCQVDSQVTMMFWYRQQPGQSLTLIATANQGSEATYESGFVIDKFPISRPNLTFSTLTVSNMSPEDSSIYLCSVFIFLDRGTEAFFGQGTRLTVV.